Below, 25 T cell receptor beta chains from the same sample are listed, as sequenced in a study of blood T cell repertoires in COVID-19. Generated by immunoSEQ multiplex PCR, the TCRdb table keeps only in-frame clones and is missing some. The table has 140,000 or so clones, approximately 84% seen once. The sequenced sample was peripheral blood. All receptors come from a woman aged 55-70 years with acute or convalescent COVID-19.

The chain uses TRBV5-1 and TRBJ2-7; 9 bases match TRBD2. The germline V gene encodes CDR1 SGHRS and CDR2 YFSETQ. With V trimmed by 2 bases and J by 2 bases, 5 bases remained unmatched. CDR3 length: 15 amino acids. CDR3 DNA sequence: TGCGCCAGCAGCTTCGGCGGGGGGGGAACCTACGAGCAGTACTTC. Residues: CASSFGGGGTYEQYF.

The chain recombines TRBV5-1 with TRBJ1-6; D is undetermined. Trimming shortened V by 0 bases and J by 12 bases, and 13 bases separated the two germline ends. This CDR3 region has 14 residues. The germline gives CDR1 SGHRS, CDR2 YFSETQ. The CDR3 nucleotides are TGCGCCAGCAGCTTGGGCGAGGGCTGGGGACCCCTCCACTTT. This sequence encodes CASSLGEGWGPLHF.

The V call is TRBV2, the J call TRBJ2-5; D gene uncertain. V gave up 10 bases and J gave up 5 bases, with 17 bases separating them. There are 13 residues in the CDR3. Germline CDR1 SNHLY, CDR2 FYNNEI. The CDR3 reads CATNQVLVETQYF. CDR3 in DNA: TGTGCCACGAACCAGGTTTTAGTGGAGACCCAGTACTTC.

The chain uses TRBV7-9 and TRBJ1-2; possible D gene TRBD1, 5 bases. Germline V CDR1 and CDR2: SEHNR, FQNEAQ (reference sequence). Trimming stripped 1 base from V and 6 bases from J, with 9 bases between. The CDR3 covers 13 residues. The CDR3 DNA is TGTGCCAGCAGCTTAGTGCAGGGCCATGGCTACACCTTC. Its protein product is CASSLVQGHGYTF.

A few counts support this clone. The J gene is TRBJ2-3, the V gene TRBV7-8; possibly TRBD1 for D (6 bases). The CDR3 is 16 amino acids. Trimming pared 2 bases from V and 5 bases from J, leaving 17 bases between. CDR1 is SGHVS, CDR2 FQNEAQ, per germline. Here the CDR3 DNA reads TGTGCCAGCAGCTTATCTGGGGGCGCAAGGAGAGATACGCAGTATTTT. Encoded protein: CASSLSGGARRDTQYF.

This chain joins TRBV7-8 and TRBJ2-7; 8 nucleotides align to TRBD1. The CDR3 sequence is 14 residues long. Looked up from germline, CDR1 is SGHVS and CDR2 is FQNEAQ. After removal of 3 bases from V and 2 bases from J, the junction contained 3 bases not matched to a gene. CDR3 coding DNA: TGTGCCAGCAGCTTCTCAGGGGGCCCCTACGAGCAGTACTTC. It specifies CASSFSGGPYEQYF.

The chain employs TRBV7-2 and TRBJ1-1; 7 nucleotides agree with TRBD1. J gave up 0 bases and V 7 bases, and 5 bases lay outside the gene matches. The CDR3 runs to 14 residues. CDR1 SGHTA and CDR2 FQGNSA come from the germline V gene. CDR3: CASKGGRLNTEAFF. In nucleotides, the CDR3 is TGTGCCAGCAAAGGGGGCAGGTTGAACACTGAAGCTTTCTTT.

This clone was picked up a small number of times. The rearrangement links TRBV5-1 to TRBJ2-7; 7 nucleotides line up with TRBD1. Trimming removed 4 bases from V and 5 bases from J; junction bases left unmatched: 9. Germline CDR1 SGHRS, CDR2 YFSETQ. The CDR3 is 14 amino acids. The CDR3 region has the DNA TGCGCCAGCAGCCAAGAGACAGGGCCCGACGAGCAGTACTTC. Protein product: CASSQETGPDEQYF.

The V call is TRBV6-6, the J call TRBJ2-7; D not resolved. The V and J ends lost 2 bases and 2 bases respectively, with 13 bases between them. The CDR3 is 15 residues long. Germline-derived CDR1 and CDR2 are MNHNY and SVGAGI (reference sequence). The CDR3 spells CASSYGPGATYEQYF. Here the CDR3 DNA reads TGTGCCAGCAGTTACGGGCCAGGCGCAACCTACGAGCAGTACTTC.

CDR3 coding DNA: TGTGCCAGTAGTTTCGGGGAGGGGTATAATGAGCAGTTCTTC. It translates to CASSFGEGYNEQFF. The chain is built from TRBV19 and TRBJ2-1; 7 positions match TRBD2. V shed 5 bases, J shed 7 bases, and the junction held 8 bases outside the gene matches. Germline assignment: CDR1 LNHDA and CDR2 SQIVND (reference sequence). The CDR3 spans 14 residues.

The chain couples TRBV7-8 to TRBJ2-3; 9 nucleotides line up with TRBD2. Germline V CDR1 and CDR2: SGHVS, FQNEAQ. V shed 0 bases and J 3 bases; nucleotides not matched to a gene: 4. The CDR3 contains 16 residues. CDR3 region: CASSLAAGGKTDTQYF. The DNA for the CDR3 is TGTGCCAGCAGCTTAGCAGCGGGAGGAAAAACAGATACGCAGTATTTT.

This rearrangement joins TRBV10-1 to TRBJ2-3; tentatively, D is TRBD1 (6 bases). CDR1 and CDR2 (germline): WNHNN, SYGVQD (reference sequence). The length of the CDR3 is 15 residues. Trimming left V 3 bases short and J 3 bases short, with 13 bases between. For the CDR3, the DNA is TGCGCCAGCAGTGACCCCGCCGGACAGACAGATACGCAGTATTTT. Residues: CASSDPAGQTDTQYF.

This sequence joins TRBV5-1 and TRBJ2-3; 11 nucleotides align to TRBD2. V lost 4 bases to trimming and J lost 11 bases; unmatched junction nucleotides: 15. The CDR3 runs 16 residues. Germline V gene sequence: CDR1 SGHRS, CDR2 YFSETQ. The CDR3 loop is CASSSTGTSGPGGQYF. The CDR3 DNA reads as TGCGCCAGCAGCAGTACCGGGACTAGCGGTCCTGGAGGGCAGTATTTT.

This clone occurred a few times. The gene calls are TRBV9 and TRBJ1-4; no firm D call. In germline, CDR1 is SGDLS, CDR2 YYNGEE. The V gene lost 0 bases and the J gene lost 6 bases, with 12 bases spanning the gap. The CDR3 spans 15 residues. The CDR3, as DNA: TGTGCCAGCAGCGTAGCGTCCCTGCGGTATGAAAAACTGTTTTTT. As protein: CASSVASLRYEKLFF.

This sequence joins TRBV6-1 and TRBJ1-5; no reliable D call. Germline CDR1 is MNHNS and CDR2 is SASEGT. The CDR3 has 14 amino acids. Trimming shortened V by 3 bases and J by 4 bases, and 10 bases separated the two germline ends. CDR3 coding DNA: TGTGCCAGCAGTGAGAGGGCAGAAAATCAGCCCCAGCATTTT. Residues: CASSERAENQPQHF.

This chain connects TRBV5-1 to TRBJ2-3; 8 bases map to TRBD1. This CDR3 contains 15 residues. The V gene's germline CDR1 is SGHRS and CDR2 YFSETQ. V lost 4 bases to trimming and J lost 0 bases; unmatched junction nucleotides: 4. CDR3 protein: CASSRQGASTDTQYF. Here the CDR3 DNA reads TGCGCCAGCAGCCGCCAGGGGGCTAGCACAGATACGCAGTATTTT.

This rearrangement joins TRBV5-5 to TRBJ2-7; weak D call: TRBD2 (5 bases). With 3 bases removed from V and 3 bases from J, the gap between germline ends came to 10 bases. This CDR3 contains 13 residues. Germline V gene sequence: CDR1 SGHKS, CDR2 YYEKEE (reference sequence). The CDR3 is CASSSVRDYEQYF. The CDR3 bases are TGTGCCAGCAGCTCGGTACGGGACTACGAGCAGTACTTC.

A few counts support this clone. The CDR3 nucleotides are TGTGCCAGCAGCCAGGCGGGAGGGCCGAAGGAGCAGTACTTC. Protein product: CASSQAGGPKEQYF. The V call is TRBV3-1 (or the pseudogene TRBV3-2), the J call TRBJ2-7, with 9 bases lining up with TRBD2. CDR1 is LGHDT and CDR2 is YNNKEL in the germline V gene (reference sequence). V was clipped by 3 bases and J by 7 bases; unmatched bases: 7. This CDR3 contains 14 residues.

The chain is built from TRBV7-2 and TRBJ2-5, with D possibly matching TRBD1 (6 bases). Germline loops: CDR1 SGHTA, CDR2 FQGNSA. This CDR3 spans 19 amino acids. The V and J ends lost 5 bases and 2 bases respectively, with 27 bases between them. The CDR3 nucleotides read TGTGCCAGCAGCGACCGTCCCCTATTTAATTTAGACAGGCAAGAGACCCAGTACTTC. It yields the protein CASSDRPLFNLDRQETQYF.

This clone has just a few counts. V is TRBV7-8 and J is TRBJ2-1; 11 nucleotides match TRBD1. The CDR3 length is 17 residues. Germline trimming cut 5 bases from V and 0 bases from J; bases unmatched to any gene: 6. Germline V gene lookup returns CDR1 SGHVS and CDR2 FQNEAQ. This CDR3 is CASSTDRGPPSYNEQFF. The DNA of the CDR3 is TGTGCCAGCAGCACGGACAGGGGGCCACCCTCCTACAATGAGCAGTTCTTC.

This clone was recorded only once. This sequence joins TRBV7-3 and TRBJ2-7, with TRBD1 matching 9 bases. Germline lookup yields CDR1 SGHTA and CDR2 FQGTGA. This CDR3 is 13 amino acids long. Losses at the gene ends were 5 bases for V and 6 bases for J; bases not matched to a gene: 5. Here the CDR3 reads CASSPGTGTEQYF. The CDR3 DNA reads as TGTGCCAGCAGCCCCGGGACAGGGACCGAGCAGTACTTC.

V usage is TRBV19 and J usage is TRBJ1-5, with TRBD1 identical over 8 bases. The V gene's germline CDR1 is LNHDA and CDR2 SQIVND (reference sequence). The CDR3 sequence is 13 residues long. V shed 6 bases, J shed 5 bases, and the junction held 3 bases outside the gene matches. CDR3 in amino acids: CASRRQGYQPQHF. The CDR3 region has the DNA TGTGCCAGTAGAAGACAGGGGTATCAGCCCCAGCATTTT.

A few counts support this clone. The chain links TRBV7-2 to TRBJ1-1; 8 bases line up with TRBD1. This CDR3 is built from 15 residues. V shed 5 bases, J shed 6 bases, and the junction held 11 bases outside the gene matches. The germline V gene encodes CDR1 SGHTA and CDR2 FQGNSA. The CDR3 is CASSQRTGRWPEAFF. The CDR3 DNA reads TGTGCCAGCAGCCAAAGGACAGGGAGGTGGCCTGAAGCTTTCTTT.

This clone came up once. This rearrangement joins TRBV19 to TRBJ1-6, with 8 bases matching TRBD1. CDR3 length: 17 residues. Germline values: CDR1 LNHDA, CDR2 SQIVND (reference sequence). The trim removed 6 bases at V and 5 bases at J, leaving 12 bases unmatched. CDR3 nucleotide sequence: TGTGCCAGTAGAAATCGACAGGGGCAGGGGGATAATTCACCCCTCCACTTT. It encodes CASRNRQGQGDNSPLHF. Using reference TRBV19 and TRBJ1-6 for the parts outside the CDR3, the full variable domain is DGGITQSPKYLFRKEGQNVTLSCEQNLNHDAMYWYRQDPGQGLRLIYYSQIVNDFQKGDIAEGYSVSREKKESFPLTVTSAQKNPTAFYLCASRNRQGQGDNSPLHFGNGTRLTVT.

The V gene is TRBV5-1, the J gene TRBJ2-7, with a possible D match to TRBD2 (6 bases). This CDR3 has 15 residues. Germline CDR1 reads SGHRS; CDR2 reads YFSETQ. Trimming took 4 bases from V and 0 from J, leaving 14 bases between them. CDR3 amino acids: CASSDLAPSSYEQYF. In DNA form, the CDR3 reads TGCGCCAGCAGCGATCTAGCGCCGAGCTCCTACGAGCAGTACTTC.